In its sample, the clone carrying this TCR beta chain was seen a few times. Its antigen is currently unknown. These data originate in a study of identical twins. In TCRdb, the 5' RACE reads were re-called with MiXCR into one record per CDR3 protein. The table lists more than 400,000 distinct CDR3 sequences, 15% of them singletons. Study results and caveats: Monozygotic twin pairs showed more out-of-frame TCR alpha sharing than models estimated. Zero-insertion results could be subject to partial confounding by invariant MAIT and iNKT cells.

Germline V lookup: CDR1 SGHAT, CDR2 FQNNGV. The CDR3 spans 16 residues. V trimming: 3 bases; J trimming: 4 bases; junction bases outside the gene matches: 4. These sequences were also reported in another study, on yellow fever vaccine responses in identical twins.

The chain uses TRBV11-2 and TRBJ2-3; TRBD2 aligns across 13 bases. This TCR was sampled from a woman between 18 and 29 years old in good health. Sequenced input: CD4+ T cells sorted from blood. The CDR3 protein is CASSFGLAGVPDTQYF. Written as DNA, the CDR3 is TGTGCCAGCAGCTTCGGACTAGCGGGAGTACCAGATACGCAGTATTTT.